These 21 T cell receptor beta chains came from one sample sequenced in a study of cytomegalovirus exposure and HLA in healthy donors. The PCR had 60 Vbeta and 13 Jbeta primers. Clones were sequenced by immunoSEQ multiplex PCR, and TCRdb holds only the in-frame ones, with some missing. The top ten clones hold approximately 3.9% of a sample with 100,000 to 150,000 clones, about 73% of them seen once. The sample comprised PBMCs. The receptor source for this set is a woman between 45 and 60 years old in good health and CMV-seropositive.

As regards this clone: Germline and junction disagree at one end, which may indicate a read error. CDR3 bases: TGCGCCAGCGGACAGGCGTGGAACGCCGGGGAGCTGTTTTTT. This translates into CASGQAWNAGELFF. The chain carries TRBV5-1 and TRBJ2-2, with 7 bases that match TRBD1. The germline V gene encodes CDR1 SGHRS and CDR2 YFSETQ. CDR3 size: 14 residues.

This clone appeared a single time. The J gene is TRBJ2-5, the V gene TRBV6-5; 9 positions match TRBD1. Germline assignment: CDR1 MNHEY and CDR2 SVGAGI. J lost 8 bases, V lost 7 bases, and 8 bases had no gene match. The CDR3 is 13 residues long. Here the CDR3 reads CASTGGQGSTQYF. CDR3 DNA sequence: TGTGCCAGCACAGGCGGACAGGGGAGCACCCAGTACTTC.

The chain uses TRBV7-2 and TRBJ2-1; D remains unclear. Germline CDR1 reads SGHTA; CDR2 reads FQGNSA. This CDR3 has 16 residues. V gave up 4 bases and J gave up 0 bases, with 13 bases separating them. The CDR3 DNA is TGTGCCAGCAGCTCAATACCACAACGCTCCTACAATGAGCAGTTCTTC. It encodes CASSSIPQRSYNEQFF. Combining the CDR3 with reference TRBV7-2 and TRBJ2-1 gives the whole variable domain GAGVSQSPSNKVTEKGKDVELRCDPISGHTALYWYRQSLGQGLEFLIYFQGNSAPDKSGLPSDRFSAERTGGSVSTLTIQRTQQEDSAVYLCASSSIPQRSYNEQFFGPGTRLTVL.

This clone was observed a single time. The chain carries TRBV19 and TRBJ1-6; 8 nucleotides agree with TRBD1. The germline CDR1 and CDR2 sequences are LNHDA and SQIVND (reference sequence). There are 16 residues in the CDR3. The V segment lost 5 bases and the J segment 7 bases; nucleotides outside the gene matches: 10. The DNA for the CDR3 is TGTGCCAGTAGTGGTCGACAGGGGAGGAGGAATTCACCCCTCCACTTT. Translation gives CASSGRQGRRNSPLHF.

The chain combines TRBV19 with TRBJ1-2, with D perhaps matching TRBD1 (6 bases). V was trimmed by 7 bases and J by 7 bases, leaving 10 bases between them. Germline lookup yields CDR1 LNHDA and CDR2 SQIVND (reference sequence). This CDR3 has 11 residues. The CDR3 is CASMGAGGYTF. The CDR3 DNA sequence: TGTGCCAGTATGGGGGCTGGTGGCTACACCTTC.

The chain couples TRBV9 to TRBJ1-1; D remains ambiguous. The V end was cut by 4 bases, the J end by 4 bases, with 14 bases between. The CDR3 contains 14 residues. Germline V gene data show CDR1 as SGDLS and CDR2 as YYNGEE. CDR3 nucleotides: TGTGCCAGCAGCACCGGGAACGCGGGCACTGAAGCTTTCTTT. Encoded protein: CASSTGNAGTEAFF. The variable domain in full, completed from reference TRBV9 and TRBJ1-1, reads DSGVTQTPKHLITATGQRVTLRCSPRSGDLSVYWYQQSLDQGLQFLIQYYNGEERAKGNILERFSAQQFPDLHSELNLSSLELGDSALYFCASSTGNAGTEAFFGQGTRLTVV.

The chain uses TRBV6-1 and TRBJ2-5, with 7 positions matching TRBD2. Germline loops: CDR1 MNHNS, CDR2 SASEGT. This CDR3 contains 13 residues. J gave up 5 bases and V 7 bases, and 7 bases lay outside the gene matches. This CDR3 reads CASTQGGRETQYF. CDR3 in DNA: TGTGCCAGCACCCAGGGAGGGAGGGAGACCCAGTACTTC.

CDR3 protein: CASIQGGNTEAFF. CDR3 DNA sequence: TGTGCCAGCATCCAGGGGGGGAACACTGAAGCTTTCTTT. The chain joins TRBV6-6 to TRBJ1-1, with 7 bases lining up with TRBD1. CDR1 is MNHNY and CDR2 is SVGAGI in the germline V gene (reference sequence). After removal of 7 bases from V and 1 base from J, the junction contained 3 bases not matched to a gene. The CDR3 contains 13 residues.

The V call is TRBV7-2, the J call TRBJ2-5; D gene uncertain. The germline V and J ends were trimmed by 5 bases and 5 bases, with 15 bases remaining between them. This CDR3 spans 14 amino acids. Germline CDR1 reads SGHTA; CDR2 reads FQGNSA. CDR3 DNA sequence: TGTGCCAGCAGCCCCTCGTTCGTCCAGGAGACCCAGTACTTC. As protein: CASSPSFVQETQYF.

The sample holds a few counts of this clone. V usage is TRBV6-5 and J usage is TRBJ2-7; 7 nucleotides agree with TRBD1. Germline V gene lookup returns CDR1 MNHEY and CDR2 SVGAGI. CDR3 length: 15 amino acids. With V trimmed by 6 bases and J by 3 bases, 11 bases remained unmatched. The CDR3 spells CASSETEAGGYEQYF. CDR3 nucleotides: TGTGCCAGCAGCGAAACCGAGGCAGGGGGCTACGAGCAGTACTTC.

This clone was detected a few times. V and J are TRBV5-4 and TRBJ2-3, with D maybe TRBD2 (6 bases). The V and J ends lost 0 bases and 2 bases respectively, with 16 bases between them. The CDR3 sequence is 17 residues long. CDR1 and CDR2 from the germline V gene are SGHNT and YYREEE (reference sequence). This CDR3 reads CASSLVLPGLTTDTQYF. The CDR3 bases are TGTGCCAGCAGCTTGGTCCTTCCGGGACTCACCACAGATACGCAGTATTTT.

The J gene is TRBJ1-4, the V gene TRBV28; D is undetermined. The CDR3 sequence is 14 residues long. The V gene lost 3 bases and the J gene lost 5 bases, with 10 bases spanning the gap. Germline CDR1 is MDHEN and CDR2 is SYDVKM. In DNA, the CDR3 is TGTGCCAGCAGTTTTGTATCGGGGAATGAAAAACTGTTTTTT. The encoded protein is CASSFVSGNEKLFF.

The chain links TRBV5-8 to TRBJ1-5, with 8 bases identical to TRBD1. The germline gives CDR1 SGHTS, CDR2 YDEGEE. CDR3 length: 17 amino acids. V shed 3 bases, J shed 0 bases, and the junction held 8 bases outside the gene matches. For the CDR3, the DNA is TGTGCCAGCAGCTCCGACAGGGGTGGTAATAGCAATCAGCCCCAGCATTTT. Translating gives CASSSDRGGNSNQPQHF.

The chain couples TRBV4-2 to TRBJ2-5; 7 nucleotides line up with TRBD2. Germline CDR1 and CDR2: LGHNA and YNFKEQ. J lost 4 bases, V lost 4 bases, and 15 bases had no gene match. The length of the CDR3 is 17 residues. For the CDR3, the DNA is TGTGCCAGCAGCCGCCTCCCCCTAGCGGCCACTGGAGAGACCCAGTACTTC. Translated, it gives CASSRLPLAATGETQYF.

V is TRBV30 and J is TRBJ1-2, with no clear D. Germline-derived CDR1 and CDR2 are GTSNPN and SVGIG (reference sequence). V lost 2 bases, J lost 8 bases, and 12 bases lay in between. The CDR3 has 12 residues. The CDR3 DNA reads TGTGCCTGGAGTTCCAGGTTGTCCGGCTACACCTTC. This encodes CAWSSRLSGYTF.

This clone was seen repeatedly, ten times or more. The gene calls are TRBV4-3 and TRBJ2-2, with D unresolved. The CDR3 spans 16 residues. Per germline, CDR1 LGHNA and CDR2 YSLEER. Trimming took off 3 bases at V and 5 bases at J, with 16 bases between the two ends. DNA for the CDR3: TGCGCCAGCAGCCAGAATTCGAGACACTTTACCGGGGAGCTGTTTTTT. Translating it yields CASSQNSRHFTGELFF.

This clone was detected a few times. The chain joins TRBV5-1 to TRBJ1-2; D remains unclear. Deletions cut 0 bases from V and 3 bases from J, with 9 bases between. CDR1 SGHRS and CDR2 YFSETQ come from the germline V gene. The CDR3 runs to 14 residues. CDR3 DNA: TGCGCCAGCAGCTTGGCCTGGCAGGACTATGGCTACACCTTC. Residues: CASSLAWQDYGYTF.

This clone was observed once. CDR3 protein: CASSLTGVRSYEQYF. DNA for the CDR3: TGTGCCAGCAGTTTGACAGGGGTACGCTCCTACGAGCAGTACTTC. The V call is TRBV7-6, the J call TRBJ2-7; 8 bases line up with TRBD1. Looked up from germline, CDR1 is SGHVS and CDR2 is FNYEAQ. The CDR3 is 15 amino acids. The V and J ends lost 6 bases and 0 bases, in that order; junction bases with no gene match: 7.

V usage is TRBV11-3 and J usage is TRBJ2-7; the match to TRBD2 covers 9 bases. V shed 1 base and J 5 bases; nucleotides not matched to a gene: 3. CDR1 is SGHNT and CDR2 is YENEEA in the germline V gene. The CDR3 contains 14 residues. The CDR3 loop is CASSLGGGAHEQYF. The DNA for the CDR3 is TGTGCCAGCAGCTTAGGCGGGGGGGCCCACGAGCAGTACTTC.

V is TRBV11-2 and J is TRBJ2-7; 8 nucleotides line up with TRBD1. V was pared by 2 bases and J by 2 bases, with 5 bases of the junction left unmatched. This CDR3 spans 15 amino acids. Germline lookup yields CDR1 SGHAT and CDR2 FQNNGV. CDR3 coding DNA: TGTGCCAGCAGCTTATGGACAGGGAAACCCTACGAGCAGTACTTC. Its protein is CASSLWTGKPYEQYF.

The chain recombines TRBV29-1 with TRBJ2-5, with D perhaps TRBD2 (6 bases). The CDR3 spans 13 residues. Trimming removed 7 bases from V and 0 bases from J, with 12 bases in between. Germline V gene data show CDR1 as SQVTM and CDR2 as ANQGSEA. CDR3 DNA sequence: TGCAGCGCCGGACGGGACTACCAAGAGACCCAGTACTTC. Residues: CSAGRDYQETQYF.